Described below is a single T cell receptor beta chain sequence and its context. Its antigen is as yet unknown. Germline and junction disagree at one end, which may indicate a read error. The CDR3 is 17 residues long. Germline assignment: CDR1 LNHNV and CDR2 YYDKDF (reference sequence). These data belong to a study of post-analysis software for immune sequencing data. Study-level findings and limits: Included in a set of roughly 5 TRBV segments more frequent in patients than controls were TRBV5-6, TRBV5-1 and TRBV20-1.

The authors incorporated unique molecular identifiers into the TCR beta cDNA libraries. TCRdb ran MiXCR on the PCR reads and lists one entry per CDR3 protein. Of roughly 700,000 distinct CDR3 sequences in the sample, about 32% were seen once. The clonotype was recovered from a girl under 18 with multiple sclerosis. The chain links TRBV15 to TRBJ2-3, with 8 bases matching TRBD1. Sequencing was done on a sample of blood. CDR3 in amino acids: CATSTTRGLQRVDTQYF. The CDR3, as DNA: TGTGCCACCAGCACGACCAGGGGGCTCCAAAGAGTGGATACCCAGTATTTT.